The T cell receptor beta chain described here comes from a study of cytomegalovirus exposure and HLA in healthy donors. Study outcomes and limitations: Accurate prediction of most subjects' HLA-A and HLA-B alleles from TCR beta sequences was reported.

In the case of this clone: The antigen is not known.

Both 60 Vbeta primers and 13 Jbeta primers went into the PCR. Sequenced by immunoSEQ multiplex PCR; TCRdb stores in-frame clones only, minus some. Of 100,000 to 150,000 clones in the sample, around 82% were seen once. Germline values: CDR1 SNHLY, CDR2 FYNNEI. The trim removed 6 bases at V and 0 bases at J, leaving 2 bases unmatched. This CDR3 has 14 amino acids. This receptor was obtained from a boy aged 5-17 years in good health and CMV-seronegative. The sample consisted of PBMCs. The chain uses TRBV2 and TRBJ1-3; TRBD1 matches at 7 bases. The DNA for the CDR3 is TGTGCCAGCAGGGGACAGCTCTCTGGAAACACCATATATTTT. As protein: CASRGQLSGNTIYF. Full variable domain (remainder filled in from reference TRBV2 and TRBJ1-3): EPEVTQTPSHQVTQMGQEVILRCVPISNHLYFYWYRQILGQKVEFLVSFYNNEISEKSEIFDDQFSVERPDGSNFTLKIRSTKLEDSAMYFCASRGQLSGNTIYFGEGSWLTVV.